These 3 T cell receptor beta chains share one sample of origin, sequenced in a study of shared clonotypes between healthy human individuals. Repertoires were generated with immunoSEQ multiplex PCR, while TCRdb's copy carries only in-frame clones and drops some. The data hold about 1,900,000 clones, with about 95% observed a single time. Naive CD8 cells comprised CD45RO-negative, CCR7-positively selected cells, excluding terminally differentiated effector memory CD45RA+ cells. The sequencing sample was made of naive CD8+ T cells sorted from blood. These receptors were taken from a man between 18 and 29 years old in good health.

This chain joins TRBV5-5 and TRBJ2-7; no reliable D call. Trimming took 4 bases from V and 0 from J, leaving 17 bases between them. The CDR3 spans 16 residues. The germline V gene has CDR1 SGHKS and CDR2 YYEKEE (reference sequence). CDR3 sequence: CASSPDLLHHSYEQYF. CDR3 DNA sequence: TGTGCCAGCAGCCCGGACCTCCTTCACCACTCCTACGAGCAGTACTTC. The full variable domain, in which reference TRBV5-5 and TRBJ2-7 provide the parts outside the CDR3, is DAGVTQSPTHLIKTRGQQVTLRCSPISGHKSVSWYQQVLGQGPQFIFQYYEKEERGRGNFPDRFSARQFPNYSSELNVNALLLGDSALYLCASSPDLLHHSYEQYFGPGTRLTVT.

The V gene is TRBV6-1, the J gene TRBJ2-7; 8 bases are shared with TRBD2. The germline CDR1 and CDR2 sequences are MNHNS and SASEGT. The CDR3 is 15 amino acids. V lost 1 base and J lost 2; bases outside the gene matches: 4. The CDR3 loop is CASSEVASGPYEQYF. The DNA for the CDR3 is TGTGCCAGCAGTGAAGTGGCTAGCGGGCCCTACGAGCAGTACTTC.

The CDR3 DNA reads TGTGCCAGCAGTGGCCCGGGGGAGGGCGCCTACAATGAGCAGTTCTTC. As protein: CASSGPGEGAYNEQFF. The genes are TRBV2 and TRBJ2-1; 7 positions match TRBD2. With 4 bases clipped from V and 2 bases from J, the junction kept 8 bases outside the gene matches. This CDR3 spans 16 amino acids. Per germline, CDR1 SNHLY and CDR2 FYNNEI.